These 8 T cell receptor beta chains were sequenced from one sample in a study of T cell changes during pregnancy in multiple sclerosis. Libraries were prepared by immunoSEQ multiplex PCR; TCRdb keeps only in-frame clonotypes and omits some of them. The table lists 95,000 to 110,000 clones, 85% to 95% of them singletons. The sequences come from peripheral blood, collected in the third trimester of pregnancy. The origin of the receptors is a female donor in good health, enrolled as a control in a pregnancy study.

The rearrangement links TRBV2 to TRBJ1-4; a possible D gene is TRBD1 (6 bases). V lost 3 bases to trimming and J lost 8 bases, with 16 bases between them. Germline-derived CDR1 and CDR2 are SNHLY and FYNNEI. CDR3 length: 15 residues. CDR3 sequence: CASSEEQGLREKLFF. The CDR3, as DNA: TGTGCCAGCAGTGAGGAACAGGGTCTTCGAGAAAAACTGTTTTTT.

As concerns this clone: A read error may account for a junction end that differs from germline. The chain combines TRBV30 with TRBJ1-5; 11 positions match TRBD1. The CDR3 sequence is 17 residues long. Germline loops: CDR1 GTSNPN, CDR2 SVGIG (reference sequence). Here the CDR3 DNA reads TGTGCCTGGAATCCCCGGACAGGGGGCTATGGCAATCAGCTCCAGCATTTT. It yields the protein CAWNPRTGGYGNQLQHF. The full variable domain, with the rest looked up from reference TRBV30 and TRBJ1-5, is SQTIHQWPATLVQPVGSPLSLECTVEGTSNPNLYWYRQAAGRGLQLLFYSVGIGQISSEVPQNLSASRPQDRQFILSSKKLLLSDSGFYLCAWNPRTGGYGNQLQHFGDGTRLSIL.

The chain recombines TRBV4-1 with TRBJ1-2; D remains ambiguous. Germline assignment: CDR1 MGHRA and CDR2 YSYEKL. The germline V and J ends were trimmed by 0 bases and 13 bases, with 9 bases remaining between them. This CDR3 comprises 11 residues. CDR3 loop: CASSQEPGITF. Written as DNA, the CDR3 is TGCGCCAGCAGCCAAGAGCCGGGGATCACCTTC.

This clone was counted once. The sample has other DNA sequences that encode this CDR3 too. The chain combines TRBV7-9 with TRBJ1-2; a possible D gene is TRBD1 (5 bases). V was trimmed by 5 bases and J by 5 bases, leaving 9 bases between them. Germline V CDR1 and CDR2: SEHNR, FQNEAQ (reference sequence). CDR3 length: 12 amino acids. CDR3 loop: CASSPTGYGYTF. The CDR3 DNA reads as TGTGCCAGCAGCCCCACAGGTTATGGCTACACCTTC.

This clone was counted a few times. The J gene is TRBJ2-7, the V gene TRBV7-9; 9 bases are a match to TRBD1. This CDR3 has 16 residues. J lost 0 bases, V lost 5 bases, and 8 bases had no gene match. Germline V gives CDR1 SEHNR, CDR2 FQNEAQ (reference sequence). Here the CDR3 DNA reads TGTGCCAGCAGCCCTAACCCGGGACAGGGCTCCTACGAGCAGTACTTC. It codes for CASSPNPGQGSYEQYF. The whole variable domain, filled in from reference TRBV7-9 and TRBJ2-7, reads DTGVSQNPRHKITKRGQNVTFRCDPISEHNRLYWYRQTLGQGPEFLTYFQNEAQLEKSRLLSDRFSAERPKGSFSTLEIQRTEQGDSAMYLCASSPNPGQGSYEQYFGPGTRLTVT.

J is TRBJ1-2 and V is TRBV30; unclear D gene. The germline CDR1 and CDR2 sequences are GTSNPN and SVGIG (reference sequence). The CDR3 extends over 14 amino acids. Trimming removed 6 bases from V and 3 bases from J, with 17 bases in between. CDR3 sequence reads: CACHQKGVHYGYTF. CDR3 nucleotide sequence: TGTGCCTGCCACCAAAAAGGAGTCCACTATGGCTACACCTTC.

V usage is TRBV15 and J usage is TRBJ1-6; D possibly corresponds to TRBD1 (5 bases). Germline CDR1 LNHNV, CDR2 YYDKDF (reference sequence). The germline V and J ends were trimmed by 0 bases and 7 bases, with 13 bases remaining between them. The CDR3 loop spans 16 amino acids. CDR3 sequence reads: CATSRDNRQGNSPLHF. The CDR3 nucleotides are TGTGCCACCAGCAGAGATAATCGGCAGGGCAATTCACCCCTCCACTTT.

This chain links TRBV12-5 with TRBJ2-1; TRBD2 agrees at 15 bases. This CDR3 is built from 13 residues. V dropped 10 bases and J dropped 9; count of bases not matched to a gene: 4. The germline gives CDR1 LGHNT, CDR2 FRNRAP. CDR3 protein: CATGLAGGSEQFF. DNA of the CDR3: TGTGCTACAGGACTAGCGGGGGGGAGTGAGCAGTTCTTC.